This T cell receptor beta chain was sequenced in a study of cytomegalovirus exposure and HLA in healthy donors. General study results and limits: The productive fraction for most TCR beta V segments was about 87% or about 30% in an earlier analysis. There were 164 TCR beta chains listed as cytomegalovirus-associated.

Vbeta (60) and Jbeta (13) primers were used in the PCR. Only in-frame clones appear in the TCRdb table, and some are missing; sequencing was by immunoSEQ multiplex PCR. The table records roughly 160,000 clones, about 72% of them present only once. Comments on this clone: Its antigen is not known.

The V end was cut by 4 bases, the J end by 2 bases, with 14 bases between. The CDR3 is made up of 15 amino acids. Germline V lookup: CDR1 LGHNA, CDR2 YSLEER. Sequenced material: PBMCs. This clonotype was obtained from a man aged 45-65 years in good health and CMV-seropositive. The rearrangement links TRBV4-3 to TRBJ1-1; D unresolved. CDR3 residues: CASSPRSGDNTEAFF. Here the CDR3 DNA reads TGCGCCAGCAGCCCCCGTTCAGGTGATAACACTGAAGCTTTCTTT.